The 31 T cell receptor beta chains below come from one sample, sequenced in a study of regulatory T cells in long-lasting Graves disease. Time point noted: newly diagnosed GD, antithyroid drugs for less than 3 months. Extracted RNA from PBMCs served as the source of the TCR library. Through Arm-PCR of CDR3 regions and iRepertoire HTBI primers, TCR beta libraries were built. TCRdb itself ran the multiplex PCR reads through MiXCR, one entry per CDR3 protein. The repertoire includes approximately 400,000 distinct CDR3 sequences, 14% to 15% of them detected once, and over 15% sits in the top ten. The same specimen was also included in a second study, on T cells in Graves' hyperthyroidism and ophthalmopathy.

Sample: peripheral blood mononuclear cells (PBMCs), taken at new diagnosis, from a patient treated with antithyroid drugs. The receptors here all came from a woman in her thirties with Graves disease.

Only a few counts were recorded for this clonotype. The chain couples TRBV27 to TRBJ2-7; the match to TRBD2 covers 12 bases. Trimming removed 4 bases from V and 3 bases from J; junction bases left unmatched: 10. Germline V gene sequence: CDR1 MNHEY, CDR2 SMNVEV (reference sequence). There are 17 residues in the CDR3. The CDR3 loop reads CASSSRTSGDRLYEQYF. CDR3 DNA: TGTGCCAGCAGTTCTCGGACTAGCGGGGATAGGCTCTACGAGCAGTACTTC.

A note on this clonotype: A far larger clone lies a single base away; this is likely a read error. This chain links TRBV12-3 or TRBV12-4 with TRBJ2-3, with 10 nucleotides matching TRBD2. After removal of 5 bases from V and 4 bases from J, the junction contained 9 bases not matched to a gene. This CDR3 is built from 16 residues. The CDR3 spells CASSEVWLAGADTQYF. In DNA, the CDR3 is TGTGCCAGCAGTGAAGTGTGGCTAGCGGGAGCAGATACGCAGTATTTT.

This clonotype showed up many times. The chain couples TRBV27 to TRBJ2-2; D is unresolved. Between the trimmed V and J ends, which lost 1 base and 7 bases, there was a span of 4 bases. The germline gives CDR1 MNHEY, CDR2 SMNVEV (reference sequence). This CDR3 has 12 residues. The chain's CDR3 is CASSLWHGELFF. The CDR3 DNA follows: TGTGCCAGCAGTTTATGGCACGGGGAGCTGTTTTTT.

The rearrangement joins TRBV2 to TRBJ2-5; no clear D gene. Germline lookup yields CDR1 SNHLY and CDR2 FYNNEI. The CDR3 is 13 amino acids. Trimming took 4 bases from V and 5 from J, leaving 11 bases between them. The CDR3 region is CASSGSIGETQYF. CDR3 in DNA: TGTGCCAGCAGTGGGTCCATCGGCGAGACCCAGTACTTC.

This clonotype was counted ten times or more. This sequence joins TRBV12-3 or TRBV12-4 and TRBJ2-1, with D possibly TRBD2 on 7 matching bases. This CDR3 comprises 15 residues. Trimming removed 3 bases from V and 4 bases from J, with 13 bases in between. The DNA of the CDR3 is TGTGCCAGCAGTTTGTTGGGGGGGCAGTACAATGAGCAGTTCTTC. Its protein product is CASSLLGGQYNEQFF.

The sample holds a few counts of this clonotype. The junction shows a germline mismatch at one end, possibly a read error. The J gene is TRBJ2-7, the V gene TRBV6-1; possibly TRBD1 for D (6 bases). CDR1 and CDR2 (germline): MNHNS, SASEGT. This CDR3 has 10 residues. CDR3 coding DNA: TGTGCCAGCAGTCGGGACACCTTGGACTTC. The encoded protein is CASSRDTLDF.

V is TRBV6-2 or TRBV6-3 and J is TRBJ2-4; D tentatively reads TRBD1 or TRBD2 (5 bases each). The CDR3 contains 12 residues. The V end lost 2 bases, the J end lost 6 bases, and 5 bases lay between the germline ends. The germline V gene has CDR1 MNHEY and CDR2 SVGEGT. CDR3 residues: CASSYGGNIQYF. As DNA, the CDR3 is TGTGCCAGCAGTTACGGGGGAAACATTCAGTACTTC.

The chain uses TRBV6-7 and TRBJ1-2; 7 nucleotides agree with TRBD1. TRBV6-7 counts as an open reading frame of uncertain function. The V and J ends lost 11 bases and 5 bases, in that order; junction bases with no gene match: 23. This CDR3 has 17 amino acids. For the CDR3, the DNA is TGTGCCTTCCCCCCTTCCTGCGTTCGACAGGGTCAATATGGCTACACCTTC. Translating gives CAFPPSCVRQGQYGYTF.

Of note for this clonotype: One end of the junction fails to match germline, which may point to a read error. This chain joins TRBV28 and TRBJ2-2, with D perhaps matching TRBD1 or TRBD2 (6 bases each). The CDR3 consists of 13 residues. Germline-derived CDR1 and CDR2 are MDHEN and SYDVKM. The CDR3 loop is CASTSTGTGGLFF. CDR3 nucleotides: TGTGCCAGCACCTCGACAGGAACCGGGGGGCTGTTTTTT.

The genes are TRBV7-9 and TRBJ1-1; the D is unclear. The CDR3 runs to 12 residues. Germline loops: CDR1 SEHNR, CDR2 FQNEAQ (reference sequence). Trimming pared 3 bases from V and 5 bases from J, leaving 7 bases between. The CDR3 reads CASSFQVTEAFF. The CDR3 DNA follows: TGTGCCAGCAGCTTTCAGGTTACTGAAGCTTTCTTT. Using reference TRBV7-9 and TRBJ1-1 for the parts outside the CDR3, the full variable domain is DTGVSQNPRHKITKRGQNVTFRCDPISEHNRLYWYRQTLGQGPEFLTYFQNEAQLEKSRLLSDRFSAERPKGSFSTLEIQRTEQGDSAMYLCASSFQVTEAFFGQGTRLTVV.

This clonotype was counted many times. In DNA, the CDR3 is TGTGCCAGCAGCTTATCGAAAGGGATGAACACTGAAGCTTTCTTT. Its translation: CASSLSKGMNTEAFF. J is TRBJ1-1 and V is TRBV11-2; D is unresolved. V lost 2 bases and J 0 bases, leaving 10 bases between the germline ends. The CDR3 is 15 residues long. Germline CDR1 reads SGHAT; CDR2 reads FQNNGV.

This clonotype was counted a few times. The genes are TRBV30 and TRBJ2-7, with D unclear. This CDR3 region has 14 residues. V was clipped by 1 base and J by 0 bases, with 10 bases between them. Germline lookup yields CDR1 GTSNPN and CDR2 SVGIG (reference sequence). The CDR3 reads CAWSGAVSSYEQYF. CDR3 coding DNA: TGTGCCTGGAGTGGGGCGGTTTCCTCCTACGAGCAGTACTTC.

At least ten counts were recorded for this clonotype. The chain joins TRBV24-1 to TRBJ2-1; tentative D call: TRBD2 (6 bases). CDR1 is KGHDR, CDR2 SFDVKD, per germline. V dropped 4 bases and J dropped 2 bases, with 11 bases sitting between them. The CDR3 length is 15 residues. The chain's CDR3 is CATSERTTPYNEQFF. CDR3 sequence (DNA): TGTGCCACCAGTGAAAGGACTACCCCCTACAATGAGCAGTTCTTC.

Only a few counts were recorded for this clonotype. CDR3 bases: TGTGCCAGCAGTTCCCTCACTAATGACCCCGGGGAGCTGTTTTTT. This codes for CASSSLTNDPGELFF. This chain connects TRBV27 to TRBJ2-2; no clear D gene. V gave up 4 bases and J gave up 6 bases, with 15 bases separating them. The CDR3 runs 15 residues. CDR1 is MNHEY and CDR2 is SMNVEV in the germline V gene (reference sequence).

Many counts were recorded for this clonotype. The chain is built from TRBV30 and TRBJ2-7, with 13 nucleotides matching TRBD2. J gave up 3 bases and V 2 bases, and 10 bases lay outside the gene matches. Germline V gene lookup returns CDR1 GTSNPN and CDR2 SVGIG (reference sequence). The CDR3 runs 17 residues. CDR3 coding DNA: TGTGCCTGGAGTCACGAGCCCGGGACTAGCGGGATCTACGAGCAGTACTTC. Translated, it gives CAWSHEPGTSGIYEQYF.

This clonotype has just a few counts. The chain recombines TRBV29-1 with TRBJ2-5, with 12 bases lining up with TRBD2. CDR3 size: 16 residues. Trimming took 2 bases from V and 1 from J; bases not matched to a gene: 5. Germline-derived CDR1 and CDR2 are SQVTM and ANQGSEA. For the CDR3, the DNA is TGCAGCGTTGAAATGGGGACTAGCGGGTTCCAAGAGACCCAGTACTTC. Protein product: CSVEMGTSGFQETQYF.

This clonotype appeared many times. V gene TRBV12-3 or TRBV12-4 combines with J gene TRBJ2-5, with 7 bases matching TRBD1. This CDR3 has 14 amino acids. The V and J ends lost 7 bases and 3 bases, in that order; junction bases with no gene match: 8. CDR3 in amino acids: CASTPGQIKETQYF. As DNA, the CDR3 is TGTGCCAGCACCCCGGGACAGATAAAAGAGACCCAGTACTTC.

This clonotype has ten or more counts. This chain joins TRBV18 and TRBJ1-2; possible D gene TRBD1, 5 bases. V was trimmed by 5 bases and J by 3 bases, leaving 19 bases between them. Germline V gives CDR1 KGHSH, CDR2 LQKENI. This CDR3 is built from 16 residues. CDR3 loop: CASSKSGGAMDYGYTF. CDR3 nucleotide sequence: TGTGCCAGCTCAAAAAGTGGAGGGGCCATGGACTATGGCTACACCTTC. The whole variable domain, remainder taken from reference TRBV18 and TRBJ1-2, is NAGVMQNPRHLVRRRGQEARLRCSPMKGHSHVYWYRQLPEEGLKFMVYLQKENIIDESGMPKERFSAEFPKEGPSILRIQQVVRGDSAAYFCASSKSGGAMDYGYTFGSGTRLTVV.

The chain joins TRBV27 to TRBJ2-2, with TRBD2 matching over 11 bases. Trimming cost V 9 bases and J 5 bases; bases outside gene matches: 14. CDR3 length: 17 residues. The germline CDR1 and CDR2 sequences are MNHEY and SMNVEV (reference sequence). DNA for the CDR3: TGTGCCAGTAGCGGGAGGGCCCGATGGGGGGGGACCGGGGAGCTGTTTTTT. It codes for CASSGRARWGGTGELFF.

Only one count was recorded for this clonotype. The chain carries TRBV4-2 and TRBJ2-1; 7 nucleotides align to TRBD1. Germline V lookup: CDR1 LGHNA, CDR2 YNFKEQ. The CDR3 is 16 amino acids. J lost 4 bases, V lost 0 bases, and 6 bases had no gene match. CDR3 amino acids: CASSQETGQAYNEQFF. The CDR3 region has the DNA TGTGCCAGCAGCCAAGAGACAGGGCAAGCTTACAATGAGCAGTTCTTC.

Concerning this clonotype itself: Since a much larger clone is just one base distant, this may be a read error. The V and J genes are TRBV7-2 and TRBJ1-2; 7 nucleotides match TRBD1. The ends lost 6 bases at V and 4 bases at J; junction bases unmatched: 11. Germline V lookup: CDR1 SGHTA, CDR2 FQGNSA. The CDR3 runs 15 residues. DNA of the CDR3: TGTGCCAGCAGGGAGGAGACAGGGACTACCTATGGCTACACCTTC. Its protein is CASREETGTTYGYTF.

V gene TRBV6-2 or TRBV6-3 combines with J gene TRBJ1-1; D gene unclear. V shed 2 bases and J shed 1 base, with 5 bases lying between them. CDR3 length: 13 residues. Germline CDR1 reads MNHEY; CDR2 reads SVGEGT. The CDR3 nucleotides read TGTGCCAGCAGTTACGACGGGAACACTGAAGCTTTCTTT. Translation: CASSYDGNTEAFF.

This clonotype was seen a few times. V usage is TRBV24-1 and J usage is TRBJ2-3, with D perhaps being TRBD1 or TRBD2 (5 bases each). This CDR3 is 16 amino acids long. Trimming stripped 4 bases from V and 1 base from J, with 14 bases between. Per germline, CDR1 KGHDR and CDR2 SFDVKD. The CDR3 DNA sequence: TGTGCCACCAGTGAGGGACCTAAGCTCCGCACAGATACGCAGTATTTT. Translated, it gives CATSEGPKLRTDTQYF.

This clonotype was seen ten or more times. The rearrangement uses TRBV12-3 or TRBV12-4 and TRBJ1-2, with 7 bases matching TRBD1. The trim removed 0 bases at V and 6 bases at J, leaving 10 bases unmatched. The CDR3 runs 16 residues. The CDR3 loop reads CASSLAEGASGNGYTF. As DNA, the CDR3 is TGTGCCAGCAGTTTAGCGGAGGGGGCTAGCGGAAATGGCTACACCTTC.

This clonotype occurred many times. V and J are TRBV6-5 and TRBJ2-1; TRBD2 matches at 7 bases. There are 16 residues in the CDR3. Per the germline V gene, CDR1 is MNHEY and CDR2 is SVGAGI. The ends lost 2 bases at V and 14 bases at J; junction bases unmatched: 18. CDR3 in amino acids: CASSYATGTNSPREFF. CDR3 nucleotides: TGTGCCAGCAGTTACGCAACCGGGACTAACTCACCCAGGGAGTTCTTC.

This chain joins TRBV5-4 and TRBJ2-1; TRBD2 agrees at 15 bases. This CDR3 comprises 15 residues. The trim removed 5 bases at V and 11 bases at J, leaving 8 bases unmatched. In germline, CDR1 is SGHNT, CDR2 YYREEE (reference sequence). The CDR3 sequence: CASRGGLAGGVKQFF. The CDR3 nucleotides are TGTGCCAGCAGGGGCGGACTAGCGGGAGGGGTAAAGCAGTTCTTC.

The chain has TRBV7-9 and TRBJ2-1; weak D call: TRBD2 (5 bases). The J call may be incorrect, as the DNA end agrees better with TRBJ2-5. The germline gives CDR1 SEHNR, CDR2 FQNEAQ (reference sequence). CDR3 size: 16 residues. The CDR3 protein is CASKFGTSLTTETQYF. Here the CDR3 DNA reads TGTGCCAGCAAATTCGGTACTAGTTTAACAACCGAGACCCAGTACTTC.

The rearrangement joins TRBV9 to TRBJ1-1; weak D call: TRBD1 (5 bases). Deletions cut 4 bases from V and 4 bases from J, with 14 bases between. Germline values: CDR1 SGDLS, CDR2 YYNGEE. There are 14 residues in the CDR3. The CDR3 spells CASSPRHGGTEAFF. The CDR3 coding sequence is TGTGCCAGCAGCCCCCGTCATGGGGGCACTGAAGCTTTCTTT.

This clonotype was detected many times. The chain uses TRBV28 and TRBJ1-4, with D unclear. CDR1 and CDR2 (germline): MDHEN, SYDVKM. This CDR3 comprises 15 residues. V was pared by 3 bases and J by 4 bases, with 12 bases between. CDR3 in amino acids: CASSFSRLSNEKLFF. As DNA, the CDR3 is TGTGCCAGCAGTTTTTCCAGGCTGAGTAATGAAAAACTGTTTTTT.

This clonotype was counted ten times or more. This chain uses TRBV6-2 or TRBV6-3 with TRBJ2-7; 9 positions agree with TRBD1. CDR1 and CDR2 (germline): MNHEY, SVGEGT. V gave up 0 bases and J gave up 1 base; unmatched junction bases: 4. The CDR3 is 16 residues long. CDR3 sequence (DNA): TGTGCCAGCAGTTACTCGAACAGGGGGCCTTCCTACGAGCAGTACTTC. This translates into CASSYSNRGPSYEQYF.

For this clonotype: In this CDR3 the conserved last residue, phenylalanine or tryptophan, is missing, so a read error is likely. V usage is TRBV7-3 and J usage is TRBJ2-7, with D perhaps matching TRBD1 or TRBD2 (6 bases each). Germline loops: CDR1 SGHTA, CDR2 FQGTGA. The CDR3 loop spans 15 amino acids. Trimming took 2 bases from V and 2 from J, leaving 13 bases between them. The CDR3 is CASSLYRGATYEQYS. DNA of the CDR3: TGTGCCAGCAGCTTATATAGGGGGGCCACCTACGAGCAGTACTCC.